This is a list of T cell receptor beta chains from one sample in a study of cytomegalovirus exposure and HLA in healthy donors. The data were produced by immunoSEQ multiplex PCR, yet TCRdb's version contains in-frame clones alone and is incomplete. The table has 85,000 to 100,000 clones, approximately 82% seen once. The sequencing input was PBMCs. These receptors all come from a female donor in good health and CMV-seropositive. The CDR3 runs from the conserved cysteine through the conserved F or W. Fields, in order: CDR3 length, J gene, D gene, V gene, clone size, CDR3 DNA, CDR3 protein. D genes are given only for firm matches. Rows give clone size only sometimes, using once, few, many, or a class for an expanded clone.

16	TRBJ2-1	NA	TRBV19	once	TGTGCCAGTAGTATTCTCGAGGGGCGAGGGGGCAATGAGCAGTTCTTC	CASSILEGRGGNEQFF
15	TRBJ2-1	TRBD2	TRBV29-1	NA	TGCAGCGTTGAAGGCGGGACTAGCGGATACAATGAGCAGTTCTTC	CSVEGGTSGYNEQFF
13	TRBJ1-2	NA	TRBV19	NA	TGTGCCAGTAGTCCTGGGAGGGGCTATGGCTACACCTTC	CASSPGRGYGYTF
17	TRBJ1-3	NA	TRBV7-9	NA	TGTGCCAGCAGCTTAGCAGTAACAGGCTACTCTGGAAACACCATATATTTT	CASSLAVTGYSGNTIYF
17	TRBJ2-7	NA	TRBV11-2	NA	TGTGCCAGCAGCTTAGCCCCGCTGGTGCAGGGAAATCACGAGCAGTACTTC	CASSLAPLVQGNHEQYF
14	TRBJ2-5	NA	TRBV19	NA	TGTGCCAGTAGTATAGGGGAGTCCGGGGAGACCCAGTACTTC	CASSIGESGETQYF
19	TRBJ2-7	TRBD1	TRBV4-1	NA	TGCGCCAGCAGCCACTCAATAGGGGGACAGGGGATAACTTCCTACGAGCAGTACTTC	CASSHSIGGQGITSYEQYF
15	TRBJ2-3	TRBD2	TRBV7-8	once	TGTGCCAGCAGCCACTCCGGACTAGTCCCAGATACGCAGTATTTT	CASSHSGLVPDTQYF
16	TRBJ2-7	TRBD2	TRBV7-2	NA	TGTGCCAGCAGCCGACGGAGGAGCGGGGGGGCCCACGAGCAGTACTTC	CASSRRRSGGAHEQYF
13	TRBJ1-5	NA	TRBV29-1	NA	TGCAGCGTTGATCAGGGCCCTAATCAGCCCCAGCATTTT	CSVDQGPNQPQHF
16	TRBJ2-3	TRBD2	TRBV27	NA	TGTGCCAGCAGACCCACGGCCCCGCTTGGGACTAGGTTGATGTATTTT	CASRPTAPLGTRLMYF
14	TRBJ2-7	TRBD2	TRBV5-4	NA	TGTGCCAGCAGCTTTGAACGGGAGGCGAGCGAGCAGTACTTC	CASSFEREASEQYF
15	TRBJ1-5	NA	TRBV28	NA	TGTGCCAGCAGTTGGGGAGGGGGGGGCAATCAGCCCCAGCATTTT	CASSWGGGGNQPQHF
16	TRBJ2-1	TRBD2	TRBV15	NA	TGTGCCACCAGCAGAGTAGACGGGAGGATCTACAATGAGCAGTTCTTC	CATSRVDGRIYNEQFF
17	TRBJ1-3	TRBD1	TRBV5-6	NA	TGTGCCAGCAGCCCGGTGACAGGGGGGCTCTCTGGAAACACCATATATTTT	CASSPVTGGLSGNTIYF
14	TRBJ1-4	NA	TRBV28	NA	TGTGCCAGCAGTTTAGGGGGGGGCTCTGAAAAACTGTTTTTT	CASSLGGGSEKLFF
18	TRBJ2-1	TRBD1	TRBV6-7	NA	TGTGCCAGCAGTTACCACCCCCGTTGGAACAGGGGGCGGGTTGAGCAGTTCTTC	CASSYHPRWNRGRVEQFF
13	TRBJ1-2	NA	TRBV19	NA	TGTGCCAGTATTGGAGCTACTAACTATGGCTACACCTTC	CASIGATNYGYTF
15	TRBJ2-3	NA	TRBV2	NA	TGTGCCAGCTCTCGGACTCGCCCTTCCACAGATACGCAGTATTTT	CASSRTRPSTDTQYF
16	TRBJ1-1	TRBD1	TRBV12-5	NA	TGTGCTAGTGGTTTGGTAGCGTCAGGGGGTAGGACTGAAGCTTTCTTT	CASGLVASGGRTEAFF
15	TRBJ2-7	TRBD1	TRBV4-1	NA	TGCGCCAGCAGCCAACCCAACAGGGGTAGGTACGAGCAGTACTTC	CASSQPNRGRYEQYF
16	TRBJ2-5	NA	TRBV5-6	NA	TGTGCCAGCAGCTTATTCCCTGGGTGGGCCCAAGAGACCCAGTACTTC	CASSLFPGWAQETQYF
15	TRBJ2-5	TRBD2	TRBV25-1	NA	TGTGCCAGCAGTGAATTGGCTAGCGGGGAAGAGACCCAGTACTTC	CASSELASGEETQYF
14	TRBJ1-1	NA	TRBV19	NA	TGTGCCAGTAGCCTTCAGGGGAAGGTCACTGAAGCTTTCTTT	CASSLQGKVTEAFF
13	TRBJ2-7	NA	TRBV5-6	few	TGTGCCAGCAGCTTGTGGCAGACCTACGAGCAGTACTTC	CASSLWQTYEQYF
14	TRBJ2-2	TRBD1	TRBV6-1	NA	TGTGCCAGCAGTGAACAGGGGGCGGGCGGGGAGCTGTTTTTT	CASSEQGAGGELFF
14	TRBJ2-3	TRBD2	TRBV28	NA	TGTGCCAGTAGTCGACTAGCGGTAACAGATACGCAGTATTTT	CASSRLAVTDTQYF
14	TRBJ1-6	NA	TRBV7-9	NA	TGTGCCAGCAGCTTATCAGGGGAGTATTCACCCCTCCACTTT	CASSLSGEYSPLHF
12	TRBJ1-1	TRBD1	TRBV29-1	NA	TGCAGCGTTCGACAGGGTAGCACTGAAGCTTTCTTT	CSVRQGSTEAFF
16	TRBJ2-7	TRBD2	TRBV9	NA	TGTGCCAGCAGCGTAGATATAGCGGGGGGATTCTACGAGCAGTACTTC	CASSVDIAGGFYEQYF
15	TRBJ1-4	NA	TRBV5-1	few	TGCGCCAGCAGCCCCACAGGCAGGGGTGATGAAAAACTGTTTTTT	CASSPTGRGDEKLFF
13	TRBJ2-1	NA	TRBV5-1	NA	TGCGCCAGCAGCTTGACAGATAACAATGAGCAGTTCTTC	CASSLTDNNEQFF
15	TRBJ2-2	NA	TRBV9	NA	TGTGCCAGCAGCGTAGGACTTACGACCACCGGGGAGCTGTTTTTT	CASSVGLTTTGELFF
17	TRBJ2-1	NA	TRBV7-9	NA	TGTGCCAGCAGCTTAGTGGGCAGCCAAAGCTCCTACAATGAGCAGTTCTTC	CASSLVGSQSSYNEQFF
15	TRBJ2-2	TRBD1	TRBV13	NA	TGTGCCAGCAGCGCTGGACAGGGGGTCGCCGGGGAGCTGTTTTTT	CASSAGQGVAGELFF
15	TRBJ1-1	NA	TRBV6-1	once	TGTGCCAGCAGTGAAGCTAGGCAGGGTTCCACTGAAGCTTTCTTT	CASSEARQGSTEAFF
15	TRBJ1-2	NA	TRBV7-2	NA	TGTGCCAGCAGCTTAGCGTTGGGGGCCCACTATGGCTACACCTTC	CASSLALGAHYGYTF
15	TRBJ2-2	NA	TRBV7-9	NA	TGTGCCAGCAGCTGGGGGACACTTTCCACCGGGGAGCTGTTTTTT	CASSWGTLSTGELFF
13	TRBJ2-5	NA	TRBV4-2	NA	TGTGCCAGCAGCCAAGTTGTCCGAGAGACCCAGTACTTC	CASSQVVRETQYF
15	TRBJ2-2	NA	TRBV11-2	NA	TGTGCCAGCCGCGGCCTGTTCGCGAACACCGGGGAGCTGTTTTTT	CASRGLFANTGELFF
14	TRBJ2-1	TRBD2	TRBV29-1	few	TGCACCCTGGGGGCTAGCGGGACCCCCAATGAGCAGTTCTTC	CTLGASGTPNEQFF
14	TRBJ2-7	TRBD2	TRBV9	NA	TGTGCCAGCAGCGTAGACCCAGGGAGGGACGAGCAGTACTTC	CASSVDPGRDEQYF
13	TRBJ1-5	TRBD1	TRBV6-1	NA	TGTGCCAGCACCGGGACAGGCAATCAGCCCCAGCATTTT	CASTGTGNQPQHF
14	TRBJ1-2	NA	TRBV4-1	NA	TGCGCCAGCAGCCAAGTCGGGACATCCTATGGCTACACCTTC	CASSQVGTSYGYTF
14	TRBJ2-7	TRBD1	TRBV18	NA	TGTGCCAGCTCACGGGCGGACAGGGCGTACGAGCAGTACTTC	CASSRADRAYEQYF
13	TRBJ1-2	NA	TRBV30	few	TGTGCCTGGACTGTAGCTGGGGCGAGTGGCTACACCTTC	CAWTVAGASGYTF
16	TRBJ2-5	TRBD2	TRBV19	NA	TGTGCCAGTAGTATACCTAGCGGGGGGGCTGGCGAGACCCAGTACTTC	CASSIPSGGAGETQYF
14	TRBJ2-7	NA	TRBV11-2	NA	TGTGCCAGCAGCTTCTACGAACAGGCCTACGAGCAGTACTTC	CASSFYEQAYEQYF
11	TRBJ2-3	NA	TRBV10-1	NA	TGCGCCACCAAAAGCACAGATACGCAGTATTTT	CATKSTDTQYF
11	TRBJ1-4	NA	TRBV6-5	few	TGTGCCAGCCGCGGGGGTGAAAAACTGTTTTTT	CASRGGEKLFF
17	TRBJ2-5	TRBD1	TRBV7-9	NA	TGTGCCAGCAGCCCGCCCCTTCTTGGGACAGGGGAGAAGACCCAGTACTTC	CASSPPLLGTGEKTQYF
15	TRBJ1-1	NA	TRBV27	NA	TGTGCCAGCTCGCGAACGGGGGGTCTGGGGACTGAAGCTTTCTTT	CASSRTGGLGTEAFF
18	TRBJ2-7	TRBD2	TRBV5-4	NA	TGTGCCAGCAGCCCAAGGACTAGCGGGAGGGGAGTGCGGTACGAGCAGTACTTC	CASSPRTSGRGVRYEQYF
14	TRBJ2-1	TRBD2	TRBV4-1	NA	TGCGCCAGCAGCTACGGGACTAGCTATAATGAGCAGTTCTTC	CASSYGTSYNEQFF
14	TRBJ2-7	NA	TRBV2	NA	TGTGCCAGCAGTGTTTTGCGGAGCTCCTACGAGCAGTACTTC	CASSVLRSSYEQYF
14	TRBJ2-7	TRBD2	TRBV6-5	NA	TGTGCCAGCAGTTTCCGGACTAGCCCTAACGAGCAGTACTTC	CASSFRTSPNEQYF